Presented here are 16 T cell receptor beta chains from one specimen sequenced in a study of OX40 agonist ivuxolimab in advanced cancers. Assay: immunoSEQ multiplex PCR; the TCRdb copy retains only in-frame clones and omits some. This table has about 50,000 clones, roughly 85% appearing once. The sample consisted of CD4+ or CD8+ T cells sorted from blood, taken in a trial of the OX40 agonist ivuxolimab. Receptors were obtained from an adult with an advanced solid tumor such as melanoma, head and neck, liver or kidney cancer.

The V and J genes are TRBV4-1 and TRBJ1-2; unclear D gene. Germline loops: CDR1 MGHRA, CDR2 YSYEKL. The CDR3 is 16 amino acids. V lost 0 bases to trimming and J lost 1 base, with 12 bases between them. The CDR3 reads CASSQDVRHLNYGYTF. The DNA of the CDR3 is TGCGCCAGCAGCCAAGATGTAAGACACCTTAACTATGGCTACACCTTC.

The chain recombines TRBV28 with TRBJ2-3, with TRBD2 matching 9 bases. The germline CDR1 and CDR2 sequences are MDHEN and SYDVKM. Losses at the gene ends were 5 bases for V and 3 bases for J; bases not matched to a gene: 6. This CDR3 is 15 amino acids long. The CDR3 DNA sequence: TGTGCCAGCAGTCTCCGGACTAGCGTTACAGATACGCAGTATTTT. Translating it yields CASSLRTSVTDTQYF.

In its sample, this clone was seen a few times. The chain joins TRBV9 to TRBJ2-7; D not resolved. Germline CDR1 reads SGDLS; CDR2 reads YYNGEE. This CDR3 has 14 residues. The V end lost 1 base, the J end lost 4 bases, and 12 bases lay between the germline ends. The CDR3: CASSVYDTGYEQYF. The DNA for the CDR3 is TGTGCCAGCAGCGTATATGACACCGGATACGAGCAGTACTTC.

The V gene is TRBV11-1, the J gene TRBJ1-5, with D maybe TRBD1 (6 bases). Trimming pared 1 base from V and 2 bases from J, leaving 9 bases between. From germline, CDR1 is SGHAT and CDR2 FQDESV (reference sequence). CDR3 length equals 15 residues. The CDR3 nucleotides read TGTGCCAGCAGCTTAGGAGGGGGACGCAATCAGCCCCAGCATTTT. Protein product: CASSLGGGRNQPQHF.

The chain combines TRBV30 with TRBJ1-5; 9 nucleotides line up with TRBD1. The CDR3 contains 14 residues. The junction had 4 bases not matched to a gene; V was cut back by 3 bases and J by 4 bases. CDR1 is GTSNPN and CDR2 is SVGIG in the germline V gene (reference sequence). The CDR3, as DNA: TGTGCCTGGAGGGGACAGGGTCTGAATCAGCCCCAGCATTTT. The encoded protein is CAWRGQGLNQPQHF.

In its sample, this clone was seen once. CDR3 DNA: TGTGCCAGCAGCGCCCGTACAGGGATTAACTATGGCTACACCTTC. This encodes CASSARTGINYGYTF. This chain connects TRBV9 to TRBJ1-2; TRBD1 is a possible D gene (6 bases). The V end was cut by 3 bases, the J end by 1 base, with 13 bases between. The CDR3 consists of 15 residues. The V gene's germline CDR1 is SGDLS and CDR2 YYNGEE.

This chain connects TRBV15 to TRBJ2-5, with D unresolved. CDR1 LNHNV and CDR2 YYDKDF come from the germline V gene (reference sequence). The germline V and J ends were trimmed by 0 bases and 5 bases, with 10 bases remaining between them. This CDR3 is 14 amino acids long. The CDR3 spells CATSRDLAWETQYF. In nucleotides, the CDR3 is TGTGCCACCAGCAGAGATCTGGCGTGGGAGACCCAGTACTTC.

The chain couples TRBV10-2 to TRBJ1-5; tentatively, D is TRBD1 (5 bases). The CDR3 is 13 amino acids. Germline CDR1 is WSHSY and CDR2 is SAAADI. The V and J ends lost 7 bases and 4 bases respectively, with 11 bases between them. CDR3 nucleotides: TGCGCCAGCACGGGGGGTTATAATCAGCCCCAGCATTTT. Protein sequence: CASTGGYNQPQHF.

CDR3 loop: CSVQGRLNTEAFF. In DNA, the CDR3 is TGCAGCGTCCAAGGCCGATTGAACACTGAAGCTTTCTTT. This chain links TRBV29-1 with TRBJ1-1, with D uncertain. With 6 bases removed from V and 0 bases from J, the gap between germline ends came to 11 bases. Germline CDR1 SQVTM, CDR2 ANQGSEA. CDR3 size: 13 residues.

V gene TRBV15 combines with J gene TRBJ2-1, with D possibly matching TRBD2 (6 bases). In germline, CDR1 is LNHNV, CDR2 YYDKDF (reference sequence). This CDR3 is 15 amino acids long. V gave up 0 bases and J gave up 7 bases, with 13 bases separating them. The CDR3 loop reads CATSRDFGGGNEQFF. The CDR3 DNA reads TGTGCCACCAGCAGAGATTTCGGTGGGGGGAATGAGCAGTTCTTC.

This chain joins TRBV2 and TRBJ1-6; D remains ambiguous. There are 13 residues in the CDR3. Trimming stripped 4 bases from V and 9 bases from J, with 10 bases between. In germline, CDR1 is SNHLY, CDR2 FYNNEI. The CDR3 spells CASSVTPTSPLHF. The CDR3 bases are TGTGCCAGCAGTGTGACCCCTACTTCACCCCTCCACTTT.

The rearrangement uses TRBV5-5 and TRBJ1-2; 8 nucleotides align to TRBD1. The ends lost 3 bases at V and 2 bases at J; junction bases unmatched: 6. Germline CDR1 SGHKS, CDR2 YYEKEE (reference sequence). The CDR3 is made up of 15 amino acids. The CDR3 reads CASSSLTGANYGYTF. In nucleotides, the CDR3 is TGTGCCAGCAGCTCGTTGACAGGGGCCAACTATGGCTACACCTTC. The full variable domain, rest sourced from reference TRBV5-5 and TRBJ1-2, is DAGVTQSPTHLIKTRGQQVTLRCSPISGHKSVSWYQQVLGQGPQFIFQYYEKEERGRGNFPDRFSARQFPNYSSELNVNALLLGDSALYLCASSSLTGANYGYTFGSGTRLTVV.

The gene calls are TRBV5-1 and TRBJ2-3; D is unresolved. This CDR3 spans 12 amino acids. Trimming pared 4 bases from V and 0 bases from J, leaving 3 bases between. Looked up from germline, CDR1 is SGHRS and CDR2 is YFSETQ. CDR3 loop: CASSLSTDTQYF. The CDR3 coding sequence is TGCGCCAGCAGCCTAAGCACAGATACGCAGTATTTT.

This chain links TRBV7-9 with TRBJ2-3, with TRBD1 matching over 8 bases. This CDR3 spans 14 amino acids. CDR1 is SEHNR and CDR2 is FQNEAQ in the germline V gene (reference sequence). J was trimmed by 4 bases and V by 5 bases; bases with no gene match: 5. The CDR3: CASSPRTGSDTQYF. CDR3 DNA: TGTGCCAGCAGCCCGAGGACAGGGTCAGATACGCAGTATTTT. Looking up the rest from reference TRBV7-9 and TRBJ2-3 gives the full variable domain: DTGVSQNPRHKITKRGQNVTFRCDPISEHNRLYWYRQTLGQGPEFLTYFQNEAQLEKSRLLSDRFSAERPKGSFSTLEIQRTEQGDSAMYLCASSPRTGSDTQYFGPGTRLTVL.

The chain joins TRBV6-1 to TRBJ2-1, with 9 bases matching TRBD2. Germline CDR1 reads MNHNS; CDR2 reads SASEGT. With 6 bases clipped from V and 6 bases from J, the junction kept 9 bases outside the gene matches. CDR3 size: 15 residues. The CDR3 region is CASRDSGRSGNEQFF. The CDR3 coding sequence is TGTGCCAGCAGGGATAGCGGGAGATCGGGCAATGAGCAGTTCTTC.

V gene TRBV5-6 combines with J gene TRBJ2-7; D possibly corresponds to TRBD1 (6 bases). V lost 1 base, J lost 3 bases, and 14 bases lay in between. CDR1 SGHDT and CDR2 YYEEEE come from the germline V gene. This CDR3 region has 15 residues. Written as DNA, the CDR3 is TGTGCCAGCAGCTTGTCCAGGGGAGTTTTCTACGAGCAGTACTTC. Translation gives CASSLSRGVFYEQYF.